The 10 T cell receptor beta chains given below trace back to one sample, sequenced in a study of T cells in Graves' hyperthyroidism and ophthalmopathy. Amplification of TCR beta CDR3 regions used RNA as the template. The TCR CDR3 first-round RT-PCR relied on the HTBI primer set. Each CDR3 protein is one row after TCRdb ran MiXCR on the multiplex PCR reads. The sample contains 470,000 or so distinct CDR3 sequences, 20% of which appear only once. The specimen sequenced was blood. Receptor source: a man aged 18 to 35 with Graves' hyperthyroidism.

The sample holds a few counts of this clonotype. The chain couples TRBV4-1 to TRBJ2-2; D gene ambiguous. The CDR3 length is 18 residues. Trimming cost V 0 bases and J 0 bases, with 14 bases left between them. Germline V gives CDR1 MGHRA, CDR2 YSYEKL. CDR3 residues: CASSQDGLRFSNTGELFF. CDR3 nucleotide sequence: TGCGCCAGCAGCCAAGATGGTTTGCGTTTTTCGAACACCGGGGAGCTGTTTTTT.

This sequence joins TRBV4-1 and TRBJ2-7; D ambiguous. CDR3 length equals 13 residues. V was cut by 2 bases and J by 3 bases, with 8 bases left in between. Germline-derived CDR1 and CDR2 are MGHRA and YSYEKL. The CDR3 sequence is CASSQILDYEQYF. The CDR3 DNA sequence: TGCGCCAGCAGCCAAATTTTAGACTACGAGCAGTACTTC.

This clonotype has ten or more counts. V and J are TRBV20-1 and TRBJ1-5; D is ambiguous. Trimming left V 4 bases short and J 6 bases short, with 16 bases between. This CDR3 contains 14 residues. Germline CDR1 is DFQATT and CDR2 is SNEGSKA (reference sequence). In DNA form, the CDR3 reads TGCAGTGCTACCGACGGGTTTCGAGGTCAGCCCCAGCATTTT. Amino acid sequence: CSATDGFRGQPQHF.

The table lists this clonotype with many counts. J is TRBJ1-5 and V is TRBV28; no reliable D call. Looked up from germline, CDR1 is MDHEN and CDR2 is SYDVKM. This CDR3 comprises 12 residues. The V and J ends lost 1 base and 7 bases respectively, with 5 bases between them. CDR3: CASSLLAQPQHF. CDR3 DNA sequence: TGTGCCAGCAGTTTATTGGCGCAGCCCCAGCATTTT.

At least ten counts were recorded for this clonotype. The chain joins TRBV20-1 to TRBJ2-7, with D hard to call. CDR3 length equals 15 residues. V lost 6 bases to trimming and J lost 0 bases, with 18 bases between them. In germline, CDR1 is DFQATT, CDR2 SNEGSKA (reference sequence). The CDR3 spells CSAERRPSSSYEQYF. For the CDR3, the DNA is TGCAGTGCCGAACGCCGACCCAGCTCCTCCTACGAGCAGTACTTC.

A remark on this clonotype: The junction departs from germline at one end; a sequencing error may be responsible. DNA for the CDR3: TGCAGTGCTAGCGGGGGGGCCAAAAACATTAAGTACTTC. Protein: CSASGGAKNIKYF. The chain has TRBV20-1 and TRBJ2-4; 8 positions agree with TRBD2. Germline lookup yields CDR1 DFQATT and CDR2 SNEGSKA (reference sequence). The length of the CDR3 is 13 residues.

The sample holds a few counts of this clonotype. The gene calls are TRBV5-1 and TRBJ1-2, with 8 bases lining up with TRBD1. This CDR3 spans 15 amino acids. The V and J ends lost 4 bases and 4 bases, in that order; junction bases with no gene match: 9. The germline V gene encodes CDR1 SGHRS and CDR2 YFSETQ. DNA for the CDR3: TGCGCCAGCAGCGTCTCAGGGGGCGAGGGCTATGGCTACACCTTC. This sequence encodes CASSVSGGEGYGYTF. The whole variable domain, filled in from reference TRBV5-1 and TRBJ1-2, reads KAGVTQTPRYLIKTRGQQVTLSCSPISGHRSVSWYQQTPGQGLQFLFEYFSETQRNKGNFPGRFSGRQFSNSRSEMNVSTLELGDSALYLCASSVSGGEGYGYTFGSGTRLTVV.

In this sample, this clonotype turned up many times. The CDR3 reads CASRGQGASIYGYTF. The CDR3 DNA sequence: TGTGCCAGCAGGGGACAGGGGGCAAGTATCTATGGCTACACCTTC. The chain carries TRBV6-1 and TRBJ1-2; 12 positions match TRBD1. The junction had 6 bases not matched to a gene; V was cut back by 6 bases and J by 4 bases. The germline CDR1 and CDR2 sequences are MNHNS and SASEGT. The CDR3 length is 15 residues.

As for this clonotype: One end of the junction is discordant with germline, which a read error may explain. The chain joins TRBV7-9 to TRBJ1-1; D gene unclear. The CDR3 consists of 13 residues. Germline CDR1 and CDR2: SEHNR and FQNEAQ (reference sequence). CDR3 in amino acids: CASSQDPNTEACF. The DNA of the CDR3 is TGTGCCAGCAGCCAGGATCCGAACACTGAAGCTTGCTTT.

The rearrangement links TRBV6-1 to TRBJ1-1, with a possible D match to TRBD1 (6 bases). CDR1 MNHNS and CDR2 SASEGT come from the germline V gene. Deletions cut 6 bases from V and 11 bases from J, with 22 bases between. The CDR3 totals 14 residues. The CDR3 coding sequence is TGTGCCAGCAGAAACGGGGGGCTTAACACTGGGGCTTTCTTT. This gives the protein CASRNGGLNTGAFF.